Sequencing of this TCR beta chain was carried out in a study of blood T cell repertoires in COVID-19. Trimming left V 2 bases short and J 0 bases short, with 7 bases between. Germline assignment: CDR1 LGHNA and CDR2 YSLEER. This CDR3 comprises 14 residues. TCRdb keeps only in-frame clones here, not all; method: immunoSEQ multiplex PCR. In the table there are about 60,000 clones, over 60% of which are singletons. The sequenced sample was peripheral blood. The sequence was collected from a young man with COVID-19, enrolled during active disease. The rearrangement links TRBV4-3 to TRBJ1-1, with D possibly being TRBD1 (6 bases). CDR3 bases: TGCGCCAGCAGCCAAACAGGGCTGAACACTGAAGCTTTCTTT. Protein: CASSQTGLNTEAFF.